The 23 T cell receptor beta chains below were found in one sample sequenced in a study of blood T cell repertoires in COVID-19. This table comes from immunoSEQ multiplex PCR, and its TCRdb copy is limited to in-frame clones, with some not included. In the table there are about 300,000 clones, nearly 90% of which are singletons. Source material: PBMCs or T cells enriched from blood (not recorded which). These receptors were collected from a woman between 45 and 65 years old who had been exposed to COVID-19.

V is TRBV28 and J is TRBJ1-4; D possibly corresponds to TRBD1 (6 bases). This CDR3 is 14 amino acids long. Trimming left V 7 bases short and J 8 bases short, with 17 bases between. The V gene's germline CDR1 is MDHEN and CDR2 SYDVKM. The DNA of the CDR3 is TGTGCCAGCATCTCCAGGGGCTTGGGCGAAAAACTGTTTTTT. Translated, it gives CASISRGLGEKLFF.

The V and J genes are TRBV9 and TRBJ1-3; 7 nucleotides line up with TRBD1. There are 17 residues in the CDR3. Germline-derived CDR1 and CDR2 are SGDLS and YYNGEE. The trim removed 3 bases at V and 0 bases at J, leaving 9 bases unmatched. Here the CDR3 reads CASSAQPGQSSGNTIYF. CDR3 DNA sequence: TGTGCCAGCAGCGCCCAGCCGGGACAGTCCTCTGGAAACACCATATATTTT.

The V call is TRBV3-1 (or the pseudogene TRBV3-2), the J call TRBJ2-5; 7 bases are a match to TRBD1. The CDR3 runs to 14 residues. The V gene end was trimmed by 6 bases and the J gene end by 4 bases; junction bases not matched to a gene: 8. Germline loops: CDR1 LGHDT, CDR2 YNNKEL (reference sequence). The CDR3 protein is CASSHRGRRETQYF. In DNA, the CDR3 is TGTGCCAGCAGTCACAGGGGTCGGCGAGAGACCCAGTACTTC.

This clone was seen only a few times. V gene TRBV19 combines with J gene TRBJ1-5; D is perhaps TRBD1 (6 bases). Per germline, CDR1 LNHDA and CDR2 SQIVND (reference sequence). The CDR3 contains 16 residues. V gave up 4 bases and J gave up 1 base, with 14 bases separating them. This chain's CDR3 is CASSTEQGLSNQPQHF. The CDR3 coding sequence is TGTGCCAGTAGTACGGAACAGGGTTTGAGCAATCAGCCCCAGCATTTT.

This chain joins TRBV29-1 and TRBJ2-1, with TRBD1 identical over 7 bases. This CDR3 contains 15 residues. Germline V gene lookup returns CDR1 SQVTM and CDR2 ANQGSEA. With 1 base clipped from V and 3 bases from J, the junction kept 6 bases outside the gene matches. The CDR3 region has the DNA TGCAGCGTTGAAGGGAAAGGGGGCAGCTACAATGAGCAGTTCTTC. Translation gives CSVEGKGGSYNEQFF.

J is TRBJ1-6 and V is TRBV20-1; a possible D gene is TRBD1 (6 bases). Trimming removed 5 bases at V and 15 bases at J, with 14 bases between. Looked up from germline, CDR1 is DFQATT and CDR2 is SNEGSKA (reference sequence). The CDR3 has 11 residues. The CDR3 loop is CSAFPQGRLHF. In DNA, the CDR3 is TGCAGTGCTTTTCCACAGGGACGCCTCCACTTT.

The CDR3, as DNA: TGTGCAAGTCGCTCATACAGGTTTTACGAGCAGTACTTC. It translates to CASRSYRFYEQYF. This chain joins TRBV12-2 and TRBJ2-7; TRBD1 is the table's D call, not checked against the DNA. TRBV12-2 is shown as a pseudogene. CDR3 size: 13 residues.

This sequence joins TRBV5-6 and TRBJ1-5; weak D call: TRBD1 (6 bases). With 4 bases removed from V and 6 bases from J, the gap between germline ends came to 14 bases. CDR1 is SGHDT and CDR2 is YYEEEE in the germline V gene. The CDR3 is 14 residues long. The CDR3, as DNA: TGTGCCAGCAGCACTCAACAGGGATTTCAGCCCCAGCATTTT. It specifies CASSTQQGFQPQHF. Using reference TRBV5-6 and TRBJ1-5 for the parts outside the CDR3, the full variable domain is DAGVTQSPTHLIKTRGQQVTLRCSPKSGHDTVSWYQQALGQGPQFIFQYYEEEERQRGNFPDRFSGHQFPNYSSELNVNALLLGDSALYLCASSTQQGFQPQHFGDGTRLSIL.

The chain uses TRBV21-1 and TRBJ1-5. TRBV21-1 is labeled a pseudogene. This CDR3 is built from 16 residues. The CDR3 sequence is CASSTYREPYVKPQHF. The CDR3 coding sequence is TGTGCCAGCAGCACTTATAGGGAGCCTTACGTGAAGCCCCAGCATTTT.

The chain carries TRBV6-5 and TRBJ2-6, with TRBD2 matching over 7 bases. The V gene's germline CDR1 is MNHEY and CDR2 SVGAGI. The ends lost 6 bases at V and 3 bases at J; junction bases unmatched: 5. The CDR3 loop spans 15 amino acids. This chain's CDR3 is CASRPAGVGANVLTF. CDR3 DNA sequence: TGTGCCAGCAGACCGGCGGGGGTTGGGGCCAACGTCCTGACTTTC.

The rearrangement uses TRBV5-1 and TRBJ1-1; 7 bases align to TRBD1. This CDR3 contains 15 residues. V shed 3 bases, J shed 0 bases, and the junction held 5 bases outside the gene matches. Germline V lookup: CDR1 SGHRS, CDR2 YFSETQ. The CDR3 loop reads CASSWADRVNTEAFF. The CDR3 bases are TGCGCCAGCAGCTGGGCCGACAGGGTGAACACTGAAGCTTTCTTT. Drawing the rest from reference TRBV5-1 and TRBJ1-1, the complete variable domain is KAGVTQTPRYLIKTRGQQVTLSCSPISGHRSVSWYQQTPGQGLQFLFEYFSETQRNKGNFPGRFSGRQFSNSRSEMNVSTLELGDSALYLCASSWADRVNTEAFFGQGTRLTVV.

This chain connects TRBV6-1 to TRBJ2-7; 7 nucleotides align to TRBD2. With V trimmed by 3 bases and J by 0 bases, 8 bases remained unmatched. CDR3 length: 16 amino acids. Germline V gene sequence: CDR1 MNHNS, CDR2 SASEGT. The CDR3 region is CASSDPKRDYSYEQYF. The CDR3 coding sequence is TGTGCCAGCAGTGACCCTAAGAGGGACTACTCCTACGAGCAGTACTTC.

The chain combines TRBV5-6 with TRBJ1-1; D is undetermined. Trimming stripped 7 bases from V and 0 bases from J, with 13 bases between. This CDR3 is built from 14 residues. Germline loops: CDR1 SGHDT, CDR2 YYEEEE. CDR3 protein: CASWGGPMNTEAFF. The CDR3 DNA sequence: TGTGCCAGCTGGGGAGGGCCCATGAACACTGAAGCTTTCTTT.

The gene calls are TRBV7-9 and TRBJ1-4, with 8 nucleotides matching TRBD1. The CDR3 loop spans 14 amino acids. With V trimmed by 3 bases and J by 7 bases, 4 bases remained unmatched. Germline CDR1 SEHNR, CDR2 FQNEAQ (reference sequence). In DNA form, the CDR3 reads TGTGCCAGCAGCTTCAGGGGGCATGGTGAAAAACTGTTTTTT. Protein sequence: CASSFRGHGEKLFF.

J is TRBJ1-2 and V is TRBV19; the D is unclear. Germline CDR1 and CDR2: LNHDA and SQIVND (reference sequence). The CDR3 consists of 18 residues. V was cut by 0 bases and J by 12 bases, with 29 bases left in between. The CDR3, as DNA: TGTGCCAGTAGTATAGATCATATGGAGCCGGGGAAACGCTTCCGCCACACCTTC. This gives the protein CASSIDHMEPGKRFRHTF.

This clone has more than one count but fewer than ten. The chain employs TRBV6-1 and TRBJ2-1, with 11 bases lining up with TRBD2. Germline CDR1 MNHNS, CDR2 SASEGT. With V trimmed by 4 bases and J by 9 bases, 14 bases remained unmatched. The CDR3 consists of 17 residues. DNA for the CDR3: TGTGCCAGCAGTGCGGGACTAGCGGACCGGGGTGGCCTTGAGCAGTTCTTC. Translated: CASSAGLADRGGLEQFF.

V and J are TRBV2 and TRBJ2-2; TRBD1 is a possible D gene (5 bases). This CDR3 has 14 residues. Germline CDR1 is SNHLY and CDR2 is FYNNEI. The V end was cut by 7 bases, the J end by 5 bases, with 14 bases between. The CDR3 DNA reads TGTGCCAGCAAAACAGGTGCCGAAACCGGGGAGCTGTTTTTT. Translating gives CASKTGAETGELFF.

The V and J genes are TRBV7-8 and TRBJ2-7; 10 nucleotides line up with TRBD1. The CDR3 covers 14 residues. Trimming took 5 bases from V and 7 from J; bases not matched to a gene: 8. From germline, CDR1 is SGHVS and CDR2 FQNEAQ. CDR3 region: CASSQGQGTGEQYF. CDR3 DNA: TGTGCCAGCAGCCAGGGACAGGGGACCGGAGAGCAGTACTTC.

The rearrangement joins TRBV18 to TRBJ2-7; 8 positions match TRBD1. This CDR3 is 14 amino acids long. Trimming took 3 bases from V and 4 from J; bases not matched to a gene: 5. CDR1 is KGHSH and CDR2 is LQKENI in the germline V gene. The CDR3 DNA follows: TGTGCCAGCTCACCGACAGGGGATTGGTACGAGCAGTACTTC. Translating gives CASSPTGDWYEQYF.

V and J are TRBV2 and TRBJ1-5; D not certain. The germline CDR1 and CDR2 sequences are SNHLY and FYNNEI. V gave up 6 bases and J gave up 6 bases, with 9 bases separating them. The CDR3 spans 12 residues. CDR3 residues: CASSVRGQPQHF. The CDR3 DNA is TGTGCCAGCAGCGTCCGAGGTCAGCCCCAGCATTTT.

The V call is TRBV4-2, the J call TRBJ2-2, with 13 nucleotides matching TRBD2. The CDR3 loop spans 21 amino acids. CDR1 is LGHNA, CDR2 YNFKEQ, per germline. J gave up 0 bases and V 0 bases, and 10 bases lay outside the gene matches. CDR3 residues: CASSQDPRLAGGRSNTGELFF. CDR3 sequence (DNA): TGTGCCAGCAGCCAAGATCCGAGACTAGCGGGGGGCAGATCGAACACCGGGGAGCTGTTTTTT.

The chain joins TRBV29-1 to TRBJ2-2; D not resolved. Trimming cost V 4 bases and J 4 bases, with 10 bases left between them. Germline CDR1 and CDR2: SQVTM and ANQGSEA. The CDR3 runs to 13 residues. This CDR3 is CSVGAVSTGELFF. In DNA form, the CDR3 reads TGCAGCGTTGGGGCAGTCAGCACCGGGGAGCTGTTTTTT.

J is TRBJ1-2 and V is TRBV2, with D hard to call. The V gene lost 2 bases and the J gene lost 8 bases, with 12 bases spanning the gap. CDR1 SNHLY and CDR2 FYNNEI come from the germline V gene. CDR3 length equals 13 residues. CDR3 sequence: CASSETAALGYTF. CDR3 DNA: TGTGCCAGCAGTGAAACAGCCGCCTTGGGCTACACCTTC.